The subject of this entry is one TCR beta chain. What it binds is not known. Some clones are missing from TCRdb's copy, which holds only in-frame ones; the method was immunoSEQ multiplex PCR. The repertoire has 110,000 or so clones, 90% to 95% of them found once; the top ten carry about 0.32%. This CDR3 comprises 13 residues. The J segment lost 3 bases and the V segment lost 7 bases, leaving 4 bases of the junction unmatched. Germline values: CDR1 SGHNT, CDR2 YYREEE (reference sequence). The data are from a study of siplizumab effects on memory and regulatory T cells. Regarding the study as a whole: Memory cells seemed less diverse than naive T cells, which also seemed major contributors to the alloresponse.

J is TRBJ2-5 and V is TRBV5-4; the match to TRBD2 covers 9 bases. The sequencing sample was made of CD4+ T cells sorted from blood. This receptor was identified in a human donor in good health. The CDR3 region has the DNA TGTGCCAGCCACCCTAGCGGGAAAGAGACCCAGTACTTC. Translation gives CASHPSGKETQYF. The full variable domain, completed using reference TRBV5-4 and TRBJ2-5, is ETGVTQSPTHLIKTRGQQVTLRCSSQSGHNTVSWYQQALGQGPQFIFQYYREEENGRGNFPPRFSGLQFPNYSSELNVNALELDDSALYLCASHPSGKETQYFGPGTRLLVL.